The clone carrying this TCR beta chain was detected only a few times. As yet, its antigen is unknown. The data were obtained in a study of T-cell memory formation after mild COVID-19. Study results and caveats: The pre-infection memory compartment contained some responding clones, suggesting cross-reactive memory joined. Contracting clones from day 15 to 85 showed balanced CD4/CD8; later expanders favored CD4+.

V shed 5 bases and J 8 bases; nucleotides not matched to a gene: 5. This CDR3 spans 12 amino acids. TCRdb reprocessed the 5' RACE reads via MiXCR and lists one record per CDR3 protein. Among a few hundred thousand distinct CDR3 sequences listed, 20% to 25% were seen once. The chain recombines TRBV12-3 or TRBV12-4 with TRBJ1-2, with TRBD1 matching 7 bases. The sequenced material came from PBMCs or a T cell subset sorted from them (not recorded which). The clonotype was recovered from a man between 18 and 35 years old who had mild COVID-19 (a few samples of this study predate the infection). Cell type and time point are not known. The CDR3 DNA follows: TGTGCCAGCAGTCTTCGGACAGGAGGCTACACCTTC. It translates to CASSLRTGGYTF.